This record concerns one T cell receptor beta chain sequence. The CDR3 is made up of 12 amino acids. V was cut by 3 bases and J by 3 bases, with 5 bases left in between. The V gene's germline CDR1 is LNHDA and CDR2 SQIVND (reference sequence). These data originate in a study of blood T cell repertoires in COVID-19. Study background: There were acute and convalescent COVID-19 samples, and they came from the United States, Italy and Spain. Sources were T cells, B-cell-depleted T cells, or PBMCs; the material itself was cDNA or gDNA.

Authors' data handling: It was from reference gene primer amplification that nucleated cell counts were estimated. The repertoire was sequenced with immunoSEQ multiplex PCR; TCRdb's copy has only in-frame clones and lacks some. V, J and clone size were drawn from that table, and D and trimming were deduced from the DNA. Counted here are over 85,000 clones, around nine tenths occurring once; the ten biggest clones make up 3%. This clonotype was sampled from a man in his forties or fifties with active or convalescent COVID-19. Specimen: peripheral blood. The rearrangement links TRBV19 to TRBJ1-2, with unresolved D. The DNA of the CDR3 is TGTGCCAGTAGTATCGGGGACTATGGCTACACCTTC. This translates into CASSIGDYGYTF. Full variable domain (missing parts from reference TRBV19 and TRBJ1-2): DGGITQSPKYLFRKEGQNVTLSCEQNLNHDAMYWYRQDPGQGLRLIYYSQIVNDFQKGDIAEGYSVSREKKESFPLTVTSAQKNPTAFYLCASSIGDYGYTFGSGTRLTVV.